The 3 T cell receptor beta chains listed next were all sequenced from one sample in a study of graft-versus-host responses after intestinal transplantation (dated by TCRdb to the early 2020s). Libraries were prepared through the immunoSEQ multiplex PCR assay. The source is immuneACCESS, and TCRdb retained only in-frame sequences with V and J called. Part of the clones is not carried over; for the studies checked, unresolved V genes explain less than half of this, and the remainder is unexplained. The sample table shows about 47,000 clones, and over 85% are seen once. The ten largest clones represent under 7.5% of the sample. This specimen consisted of PBMCs, obtained around 800 days after a first intestinal transplant, on the day of a second. The receptors originated from a human patient who received an intestinal transplant, so some T cells may come from the graft donor.

The chain is built from TRBV25-1 and TRBJ2-5, with D maybe TRBD2 (6 bases). Germline CDR1 reads MGHDK; CDR2 reads SYGVNS. The CDR3 loop spans 17 amino acids. The V and J ends lost 2 bases and 7 bases respectively, with 23 bases between them. The CDR3 DNA sequence: TGTGCCAGCAGTGAACCCTCTCCGGGAGTCGGTTCAGGGACCCAGTACTTC. This encodes CASSEPSPGVGSGTQYF.

The chain joins TRBV19 to TRBJ1-2, with D maybe TRBD1 (6 bases). Germline assignment: CDR1 LNHDA and CDR2 SQIVND (reference sequence). The CDR3 covers 14 residues. Between the trimmed V and J ends, which lost 5 bases and 1 base, there was a span of 11 bases. Here the CDR3 DNA reads TGTGCCAGTAGTTCAACAGGGTTTAACTATGGCTACACCTTC. Amino acid sequence: CASSSTGFNYGYTF.

V is TRBV9 and J is TRBJ2-3, with 7 bases lining up with TRBD1. V lost 0 bases, J lost 2 bases, and 3 bases stayed unmatched. CDR1 is SGDLS and CDR2 is YYNGEE in the germline V gene. CDR3 length: 15 residues. The CDR3 protein is CASSVVGTDTDTQYF. The DNA of the CDR3 is TGTGCCAGCAGCGTAGTAGGGACAGACACAGATACGCAGTATTTT. The whole variable domain, filled in from reference TRBV9 and TRBJ2-3, reads DSGVTQTPKHLITATGQRVTLRCSPRSGDLSVYWYQQSLDQGLQFLIQYYNGEERAKGNILERFSAQQFPDLHSELNLSSLELGDSALYFCASSVVGTDTDTQYFGPGTRLTVL.